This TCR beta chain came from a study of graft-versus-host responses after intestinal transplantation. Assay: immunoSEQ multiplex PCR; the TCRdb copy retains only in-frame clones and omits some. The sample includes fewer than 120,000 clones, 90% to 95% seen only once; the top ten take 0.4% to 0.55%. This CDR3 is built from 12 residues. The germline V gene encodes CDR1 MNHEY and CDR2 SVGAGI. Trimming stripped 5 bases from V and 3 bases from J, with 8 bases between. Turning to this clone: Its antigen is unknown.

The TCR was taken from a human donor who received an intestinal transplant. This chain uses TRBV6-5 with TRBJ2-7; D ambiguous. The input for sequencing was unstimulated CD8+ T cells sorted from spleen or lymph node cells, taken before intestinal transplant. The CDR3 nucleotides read TGTGCCAGCAGTAGAATGGACTACGAGCAGTACTTC. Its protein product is CASSRMDYEQYF.